The rows below give T cell receptor beta chains drawn from one sample of a study of metastatic and nonmetastatic thyroid tumors. TCRdb re-called the PCR reads with MiXCR. The sample includes some 28,000 clones, roughly 20% of them seen just once. What was sequenced was blood. These receptors were collected from a female donor with papillary thyroid cancer or a benign thyroid nodule (not recorded which). Some clones in this sample may be carry-over from other donors' samples. Each CDR3 is given with its conserved first and last residue.

V gene	J gene	CDR3 protein
TRBV12-3/TRBV12-4	TRBJ2-1	CASRRFRISDNEQFF
TRBV14	TRBJ2-7	CASSHLGQGDYEQYF
TRBV20-1	TRBJ2-7	CSASMDRRAYEQYF
TRBV6-2/TRBV6-3	TRBJ1-1	CASSSPGRANTEAFF
TRBV12-3/TRBV12-4	TRBJ2-7	CASSFGTSGGEQYF
TRBV20-1	TRBJ1-4	CSARWEEGSTNEKLFF
TRBV4-1	TRBJ1-1	CASSQEKQVGTEAFF
TRBV4-2	TRBJ2-1	CASSQDGRVNEQFF
TRBV6-1	TRBJ2-7	CASSRGLYEQYF
TRBV28	TRBJ1-3	CASSLLGSSGNTIYF
TRBV7-3	TRBJ1-3	CASSESGGFGNTIYF
TRBV10-3	TRBJ2-2	CAIRAGPDTGELFF
TRBV6-1	TRBJ2-7	CASSEVRLGYGEQYF
TRBV20-1	TRBJ2-2	CSARHGVETGELFF
TRBV14	TRBJ1-4	CASSQQGTPNEKLFF
TRBV6-1	TRBJ1-1	CASSDAFGANTEAFF
TRBV6-1	TRBJ1-6	CASSEGGGPLNSPLHF
TRBV11-2	TRBJ1-4	CASSPDRDKLFF
TRBV9	TRBJ1-1	CASSVVEGTEAFF
TRBV15	TRBJ1-3	CATSRAGGSYGNTIYF
TRBV3-1	TRBJ2-7	CASSKGTSGESSYEQYF
TRBV18	TRBJ1-5	CASSPPGGGNQPQHF
TRBV27	TRBJ2-4	CASSRGTGNNIQYF
TRBV28	TRBJ2-5	CASSPGIDREDTQYF
TRBV20-1	TRBJ1-2	CSARDGGGYDYGNGF
TRBV12-3/TRBV12-4	TRBJ2-7	CASSDLSYEQYF
TRBV2	TRBJ1-3	CASNRDSGNTIYF